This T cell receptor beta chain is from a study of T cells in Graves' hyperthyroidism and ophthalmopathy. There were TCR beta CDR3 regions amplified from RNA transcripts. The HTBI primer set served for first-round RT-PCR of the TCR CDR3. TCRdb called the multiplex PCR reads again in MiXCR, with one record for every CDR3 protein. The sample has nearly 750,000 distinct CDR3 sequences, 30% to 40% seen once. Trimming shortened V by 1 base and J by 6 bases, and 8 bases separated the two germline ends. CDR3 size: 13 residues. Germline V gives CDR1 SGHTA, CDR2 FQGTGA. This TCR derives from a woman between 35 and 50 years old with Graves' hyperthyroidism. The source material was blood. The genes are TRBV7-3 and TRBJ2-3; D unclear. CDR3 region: CASSLIRSDTQYF. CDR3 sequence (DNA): TGTGCCAGCAGCTTAATTCGGTCGGATACGCAGTATTTT. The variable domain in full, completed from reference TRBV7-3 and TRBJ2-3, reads GAGVSQTPSNKVTEKGKYVELRCDPISGHTALYWYRQSLGQGPEFLIYFQGTGAADDSGLPNDRFFAVRPEGSVSTLKIQRTERGDSAVYLCASSLIRSDTQYFGPGTRLTVL.